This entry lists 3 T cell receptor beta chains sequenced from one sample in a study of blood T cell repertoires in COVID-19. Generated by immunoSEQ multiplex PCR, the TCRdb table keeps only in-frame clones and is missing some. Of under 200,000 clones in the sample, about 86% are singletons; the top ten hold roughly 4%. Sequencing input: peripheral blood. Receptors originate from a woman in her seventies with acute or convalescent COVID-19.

DNA of the CDR3: TGTGCCACCAGCCAAAGGGGAATACACGGCTCCTATAATTCACCCCTCCACTTT. This gives the protein CATSQRGIHGSYNSPLHF. V usage is TRBV15 and J usage is TRBJ1-6, with D perhaps TRBD1 (5 bases). With 5 bases removed from V and 0 bases from J, the gap between germline ends came to 17 bases. The CDR3 has 18 amino acids. Germline V gene data show CDR1 as LNHNV and CDR2 as YYDKDF (reference sequence).

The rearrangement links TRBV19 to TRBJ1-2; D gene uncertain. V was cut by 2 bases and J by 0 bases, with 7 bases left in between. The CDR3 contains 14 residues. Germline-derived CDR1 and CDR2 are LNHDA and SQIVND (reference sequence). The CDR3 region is CASSIQATNYGYTF. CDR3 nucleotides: TGTGCCAGTAGTATACAGGCTACTAACTATGGCTACACCTTC.

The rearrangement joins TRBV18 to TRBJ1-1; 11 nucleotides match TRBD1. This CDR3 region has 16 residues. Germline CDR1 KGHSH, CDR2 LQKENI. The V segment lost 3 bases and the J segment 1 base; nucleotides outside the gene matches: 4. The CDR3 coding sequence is TGTGCCAGCTCACCTCGGACAGGGGGCCGGAACACTGAAGCTTTCTTT. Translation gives CASSPRTGGRNTEAFF. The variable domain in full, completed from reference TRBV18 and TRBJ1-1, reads NAGVMQNPRHLVRRRGQEARLRCSPMKGHSHVYWYRQLPEEGLKFMVYLQKENIIDESGMPKERFSAEFPKEGPSILRIQQVVRGDSAAYFCASSPRTGGRNTEAFFGQGTRLTVV.